These 10 T cell receptor beta chains were all obtained from the same sample, sequenced in a study of graft-versus-host responses after intestinal transplantation. Their specific antigens are unknown. Generated by immunoSEQ multiplex PCR, the TCRdb table keeps only in-frame clones and is missing some. The sample holds over 75,000 clones, 85% to 90% seen once. The sample in question was unstimulated CD4+ T cells sorted from spleen or lymph node cells, obtained before intestinal transplant. The receptor set was obtained from a human donor who received an intestinal transplant.

The chain recombines TRBV28 with TRBJ1-5; 8 bases fit TRBD1. The CDR3 is 13 amino acids. The germline V gene has CDR1 MDHEN and CDR2 SYDVKM. V lost 5 bases and J lost 4; bases outside the gene matches: 1. The CDR3 spells CASSRQGNQPQHF. DNA for the CDR3: TGTGCCAGCAGTCGACAGGGGAATCAGCCCCAGCATTTT.

The sample holds one count of this clone. V and J are TRBV5-1 and TRBJ2-7, with 7 bases lining up with TRBD1. Germline CDR1 SGHRS, CDR2 YFSETQ. Germline trimming cut 4 bases from V and 6 bases from J; bases unmatched to any gene: 10. The CDR3 consists of 14 residues. CDR3 coding DNA: TGCGCCAGCAGCCCGGACAGGCCGCATCGCGAGCAGTACTTC. Amino acids: CASSPDRPHREQYF.

This chain connects TRBV6-5 to TRBJ1-2; the D is unclear. Germline CDR1 MNHEY, CDR2 SVGAGI. This CDR3 spans 14 amino acids. V was trimmed by 3 bases and J by 2 bases, leaving 10 bases between them. The CDR3 spells CASSYAFSNYGYTF. In nucleotides, the CDR3 is TGTGCCAGCAGTTATGCGTTTTCAAACTATGGCTACACCTTC.

The rearrangement uses TRBV6-1 and TRBJ2-7, with 8 bases fitting TRBD1. There are 15 residues in the CDR3. Germline CDR1 MNHNS, CDR2 SASEGT. Unmatched junction bases numbered 5, after V lost 2 bases and J lost 2 bases. Written as DNA, the CDR3 is TGTGCCAGCAGTGAACCGGGGACAGGAACCTACGAGCAGTACTTC. Protein: CASSEPGTGTYEQYF.

The chain employs TRBV6-5 and TRBJ2-7, with D possibly being TRBD1 (6 bases). Germline V gives CDR1 MNHEY, CDR2 SVGAGI. With 5 bases removed from V and 6 bases from J, the gap between germline ends came to 14 bases. CDR3 length: 13 residues. The CDR3 DNA is TGTGCCAGCAGTAACACAGGGATCGGCGAGCAGTACTTC. This encodes CASSNTGIGEQYF.

The chain couples TRBV30 to TRBJ1-1; D is possibly TRBD1 (5 bases). CDR1 and CDR2 (germline): GTSNPN, SVGIG (reference sequence). The CDR3 is 13 residues long. V lost 1 base to trimming and J lost 0 bases, with 6 bases between them. The CDR3 sequence: CAWSGQMNTEAFF. The CDR3 DNA is TGTGCCTGGAGTGGACAGATGAACACTGAAGCTTTCTTT.

The chain has TRBV9 and TRBJ1-5; weak D call: TRBD1 (5 bases). In germline, CDR1 is SGDLS, CDR2 YYNGEE. The CDR3 has 11 amino acids. Trimming cost V 8 bases and J 5 bases, with 8 bases left between them. CDR3 residues: CARGGYQPQHF. The CDR3 DNA reads as TGTGCCAGGGGGGGATATCAGCCCCAGCATTTT.

The chain carries TRBV28 and TRBJ2-7, with D possibly being TRBD2 (5 bases). V lost 4 bases and J 0 bases, leaving 13 bases between the germline ends. CDR1 MDHEN and CDR2 SYDVKM come from the germline V gene. The CDR3 extends over 15 amino acids. CDR3 amino acids: CASSSMITSSYEQYF. CDR3 nucleotide sequence: TGTGCCAGCAGTTCCATGATCACTAGCTCCTACGAGCAGTACTTC.

The CDR3 sequence is CASSRPGQGANEQYF. Here the CDR3 DNA reads TGTGCCAGTAGCCGCCCGGGACAGGGGGCGAACGAGCAGTACTTC. The gene calls are TRBV19 and TRBJ2-7, with TRBD1 identical over 12 bases. J gave up 5 bases and V 6 bases, and 8 bases lay outside the gene matches. There are 15 residues in the CDR3. Germline V gene sequence: CDR1 LNHDA, CDR2 SQIVND (reference sequence).

The V gene is TRBV19, the J gene TRBJ1-5; TRBD1 might be the D (5 bases). The CDR3 is 15 residues long. The V end lost 8 bases, the J end lost 1 base, and 15 bases lay between the germline ends. Germline values: CDR1 LNHDA, CDR2 SQIVND (reference sequence). The CDR3, as DNA: TGTGCCAGTTCAGGGTGGGGAGGAAGCAATCAGCCCCAGCATTTT. Amino acids: CASSGWGGSNQPQHF.